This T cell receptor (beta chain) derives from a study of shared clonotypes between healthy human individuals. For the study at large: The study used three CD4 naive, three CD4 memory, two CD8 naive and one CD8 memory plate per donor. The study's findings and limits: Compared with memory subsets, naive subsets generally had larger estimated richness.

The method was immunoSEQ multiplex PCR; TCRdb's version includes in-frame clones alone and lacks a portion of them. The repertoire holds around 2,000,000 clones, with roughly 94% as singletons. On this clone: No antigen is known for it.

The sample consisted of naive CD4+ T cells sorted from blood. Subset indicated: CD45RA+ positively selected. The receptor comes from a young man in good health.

The CDR3 sequence is CAWTRLRATGELFF. CDR3 DNA: TGTGCCTGGACCCGACTGCGAGCCACCGGGGAGCTGTTTTTT. V and J are TRBV30 and TRBJ2-2; D ambiguous. This CDR3 has 14 amino acids. Looked up from germline, CDR1 is GTSNPN and CDR2 is SVGIG (reference sequence). Trimming left V 4 bases short and J 4 bases short, with 13 bases between.